This TCR beta chain was sequenced during a study of neurological immune-mediated disorders. In its sample, this clonotype was seen a few times. Its antigen is unidentified. Over 200 million TCR-beta sequences, together covering 15-18 subjects, were produced by every individual sequencing run that was carried out. A single record per CDR3 protein comes from TCRdb applying MiXCR to the 5' RACE reads. In the table there are 65,000 to 95,000 distinct CDR3 sequences, less than 5.5% of which are singletons. Regarding the study as a whole: Phylogenetic analysis grouped 18 of 34 multiple sclerosis patients' repertoires together, suggesting a possible repertoire signature. HTLV-1-associated myelopathy had the most TCR clonal expansion, whereas multiple sclerosis had the least (lower than in healthy controls). Among expanded clones, no CDR3 amino acid sequences were shared across subjects, a pattern suggesting private repertoires in all groups.

The sample taken for sequencing was PBMCs. The sequence was obtained from a woman between 25 and 40 years old with multiple sclerosis.

The CDR3 protein is CSAKWGNEQFF. The CDR3 nucleotides read TGCAGTGCTAAATGGGGCAATGAGCAGTTCTTC. The chain carries TRBV20-1 and TRBJ2-1; D remains ambiguous. The CDR3 extends over 11 amino acids. V lost 4 bases, J lost 6 bases, and 7 bases lay in between. Germline CDR1 reads DFQATT; CDR2 reads SNEGSKA (reference sequence).